What follows are 21 T cell receptor beta chains derived from one specimen sequenced in a study of metastatic and nonmetastatic thyroid tumors. With MiXCR, TCRdb reprocessed the PCR reads. Of about 92,000 clones in the sample, more than 13% are singletons; the top ten hold 3.6%. The entire patient cohort was treatment-naive prior to thyroid surgery. Input material: blood. All receptors derive from a female donor with papillary thyroid cancer or a benign thyroid nodule (not recorded which). Some clones in this sample may be carry-over from other donors' samples.

Ten or more counts support this clone. The chain employs TRBV6-5 and TRBJ2-3, with TRBD2 identical over 12 bases. Germline CDR1 and CDR2: MNHEY and SVGAGI. Germline trimming cut 8 bases from V and 5 bases from J; bases unmatched to any gene: 17. This CDR3 is 18 amino acids long. The CDR3 bases are TGTGCCAGCTTCCGAATGGGGCTAGCGGGGGGGCATCAAGATACGCAGTATTTT. Protein product: CASFRMGLAGGHQDTQYF.

This clone was seen many times. The V gene is TRBV19, the J gene TRBJ2-1; the match to TRBD2 covers 8 bases. This CDR3 is 16 amino acids long. The germline CDR1 and CDR2 sequences are LNHDA and SQIVND (reference sequence). The ends lost 3 bases at V and 2 bases at J; junction bases unmatched: 6. The chain's CDR3 is CASSIGIAGPYNEQFF. CDR3 in DNA: TGTGCCAGTAGTATCGGCATAGCGGGACCCTACAATGAGCAGTTCTTC.

This clone has just one count. The chain recombines TRBV20-1 with TRBJ1-2; D not resolved. V was pared by 6 bases and J by 6 bases, with 17 bases between. The CDR3 runs to 13 residues. Germline loops: CDR1 DFQATT, CDR2 SNEGSKA (reference sequence). CDR3 sequence (DNA): TGCAGTGCCCCACGGGGAGGAAGGGATGGCTACACCTTC. It specifies CSAPRGGRDGYTF.

This clone appeared many times. The rearrangement joins TRBV4-1 to TRBJ1-2, with a tentative D call TRBD1 (5 bases). Germline V gene data show CDR1 as MGHRA and CDR2 as YSYEKL. Trimming took off 1 base at V and 6 bases at J, with 12 bases between the two ends. The CDR3 sequence is 14 residues long. CDR3 loop: CASSQVHIGDGYTF. Written as DNA, the CDR3 is TGCGCCAGCAGCCAAGTTCATATAGGGGATGGCTACACCTTC.

This clone showed up many times. This chain joins TRBV7-2 and TRBJ1-1; D not resolved. The V gene lost 1 base and the J gene lost 8 bases, with 11 bases spanning the gap. Per germline, CDR1 SGHTA and CDR2 FQGNSA. The length of the CDR3 is 13 residues. CDR3 nucleotides: TGTGCCAGCAGCTTAGAAGTAGGGAACGAAGCTTTCTTT. Residues: CASSLEVGNEAFF.

The rearrangement joins TRBV28 to TRBJ2-5; TRBD2 agrees at 9 bases. The CDR3 length is 16 residues. Germline CDR1 MDHEN, CDR2 SYDVKM. The junction had 13 bases not matched to a gene; V was cut back by 9 bases and J by 2 bases. The CDR3: CARTSSGRSIQETQYF. CDR3 nucleotides: TGTGCCAGAACCTCGAGCGGGAGGAGCATACAAGAGACCCAGTACTTC.

This clone was detected ten times or more. The CDR3 DNA is TGTGCCAGCAGTGCTGACAGGATCTACAATGAGCAGTTCTTC. This translates into CASSADRIYNEQFF. V and J are TRBV6-1 and TRBJ2-1, with a weak D call TRBD1 (6 bases). Germline V gene sequence: CDR1 MNHNS, CDR2 SASEGT. CDR3 length equals 14 residues. The germline V and J ends were trimmed by 4 bases and 3 bases, with 10 bases remaining between them.

In this sample, this clone turned up a few times. One end of the junction varies from germline; a read error may be responsible. This CDR3 is CASIQEGDRDSPLHF. The CDR3 nucleotides read TGTGCCAGCATCCAAGAAGGGGACAGGGACTCACCCCTTCACTTT. The rearrangement joins TRBV4-2 to TRBJ1-6, with 9 bases aligning to TRBD1. CDR1 LGHNA and CDR2 YNFKEQ come from the germline V gene. This CDR3 is 15 amino acids long.

This clone was seen ten or more times. V is TRBV6-1 and J is TRBJ1-2; D uncertain. The CDR3 loop spans 13 amino acids. V was pared by 2 bases and J by 1 base, with 5 bases between. The germline V gene encodes CDR1 MNHNS and CDR2 SASEGT. The CDR3 DNA sequence: TGTGCCAGCAGTGAAAACGGTAACTATGGCTACACCTTC. Protein product: CASSENGNYGYTF.

Turning to this clone: A much more abundant neighbour one base away suggests this may be a read error. V usage is TRBV7-2 and J usage is TRBJ2-1; D is unresolved. This CDR3 is 16 amino acids long. Deletions cut 5 bases from V and 7 bases from J, with 21 bases between. Germline CDR1 is SGHTA and CDR2 is FQGNSA. The CDR3 region is CASSQYVSSSRNEQFF. The CDR3, as DNA: TGTGCCAGCAGCCAGTATGTGAGTAGCAGCCGGAATGAGCAGTTCTTC. Drawing the rest from reference TRBV7-2 and TRBJ2-1, the complete variable domain is GAGVSQSPSNKVTEKGKDVELRCDPISGHTALYWYRQSLGQGLEFLIYFQGNSAPDKSGLPSDRFSAERTGGSVSTLTIQRTQQEDSAVYLCASSQYVSSSRNEQFFGPGTRLTVL.

The chain joins TRBV30 to TRBJ2-7; the D call may be TRBD1 or TRBD2 (5 bases each). Germline loops: CDR1 GTSNPN, CDR2 SVGIG (reference sequence). With 1 base removed from V and 0 bases from J, the gap between germline ends came to 10 bases. The CDR3 totals 14 residues. The CDR3 nucleotides are TGTGCCTGGAGTGCTGGGGGACCCTCCTACGAGCAGTACTTC. Translation: CAWSAGGPSYEQYF.

This rearrangement joins TRBV20-1 to TRBJ2-1, with 8 bases that match TRBD2. The CDR3 runs to 13 residues. Germline V CDR1 and CDR2: DFQATT, SNEGSKA (reference sequence). Trimming at V came to 3 bases and at J to 7 bases, leaving 5 bases not matched to a gene. CDR3 loop: CSARGGGKNEQFF. The DNA of the CDR3 is TGCAGTGCTAGGGGCGGGGGGAAGAATGAGCAGTTCTTC.

This clone was seen many times. J is TRBJ1-2 and V is TRBV28; possible D gene TRBD1, 6 bases. Germline-derived CDR1 and CDR2 are MDHEN and SYDVKM. The V gene lost 7 bases and the J gene lost 8 bases, with 17 bases spanning the gap. There are 13 residues in the CDR3. DNA of the CDR3: TGTGCCAGCAACAGCGGGACAACTATGGGCTACACCTTC. It encodes CASNSGTTMGYTF.

This clone was recorded at least ten times. CDR3 amino acids: CSARDAGQGVGSNQPQHF. As DNA, the CDR3 is TGCAGTGCTAGAGATGCGGGACAGGGGGTTGGAAGCAATCAGCCCCAGCATTTT. The V and J genes are TRBV20-1 and TRBJ1-5; 11 bases agree with TRBD1. Losses at the gene ends were 0 bases for V and 1 base for J; bases not matched to a gene: 8. The V gene's germline CDR1 is DFQATT and CDR2 SNEGSKA (reference sequence). The CDR3 has 18 residues.

This clone was seen ten or more times. A much larger clone sits a single nucleotide away, making a read error possible. The rearrangement uses TRBV19 and TRBJ1-2; D not resolved. CDR3 length: 12 amino acids. The V and J ends lost 10 bases and 2 bases respectively, with 11 bases between them. CDR1 is LNHDA, CDR2 SQIVND, per germline (reference sequence). CDR3 DNA sequence: TGTGCCATTACAACCGGGAACTATGGCTACACCTTC. It specifies CAITTGNYGYTF.

This clone has at least ten counts. The CDR3 nucleotides read TGCAGTGCTAGAGGTAGTGGCAGGGGAACAGATACGCAGTATTTT. The encoded protein is CSARGSGRGTDTQYF. This chain connects TRBV20-1 to TRBJ2-3; the D gene is possibly TRBD1 (6 bases). The CDR3 has 15 amino acids. V was trimmed by 1 base and J by 3 bases, leaving 14 bases between them. The V gene's germline CDR1 is DFQATT and CDR2 SNEGSKA (reference sequence).

This clone has only a few counts. Just one base apart from a much larger clone, this may be a read error. Other DNA sequences within the sample encode an identical CDR3. For the CDR3, the DNA is TGTGCCAGTAGCCGGACAGGGGGAGGAGGCACTGAAGCTTTCTTT. This gives the protein CASSRTGGGGTEAFF. V usage is TRBV19 and J usage is TRBJ1-1, with 10 bases fitting TRBD1. V lost 6 bases and J lost 4; bases outside the gene matches: 8. Per the germline V gene, CDR1 is LNHDA and CDR2 is SQIVND (reference sequence). This CDR3 spans 15 amino acids.

This clone was detected many times. This rearrangement joins TRBV13 to TRBJ2-1, with TRBD1 as a possible D gene (5 bases). From germline, CDR1 is PRHDT and CDR2 FYEKMQ (reference sequence). V lost 4 bases and J lost 1, with 14 bases in between. The CDR3 extends over 16 amino acids. CDR3: CASSSRQTDSYNEQFF. The CDR3 bases are TGTGCCAGCAGCTCCCGACAGACCGATTCCTACAATGAGCAGTTCTTC.

Comment on this clone: One base away lies a much larger clone, so this may be a sequencing read error. The rearrangement uses TRBV18 and TRBJ1-3; D perhaps matches TRBD1 (5 bases). V was pared by 2 bases and J by 0 bases, with 11 bases between. This CDR3 spans 16 amino acids. In germline, CDR1 is KGHSH, CDR2 LQKENI. CDR3 sequence (DNA): TGTGCCAGCTCACCAACCCAGGGCGGCTCTGGAAACACCATATATTTT. The encoded protein is CASSPTQGGSGNTIYF.

This clone has at least ten counts. The chain recombines TRBV7-6 with TRBJ2-2; no reliable D call. From germline, CDR1 is SGHVS and CDR2 FNYEAQ. The CDR3 runs 13 residues. Trimming took 5 bases from V and 4 from J, leaving 8 bases between them. DNA for the CDR3: TGTGCCAGCAGCCTAGAGATCACCGGGGAGCTGTTTTTT. The encoded protein is CASSLEITGELFF.

The V and J genes are TRBV5-4 and TRBJ2-2; possibly TRBD2 for D (5 bases). The CDR3 has 13 residues. CDR1 is SGHNT and CDR2 is YYREEE in the germline V gene (reference sequence). V was trimmed by 4 bases and J by 7 bases, leaving 11 bases between them. This CDR3 reads CASSPAGNGELFF. The CDR3 bases are TGTGCCAGCAGCCCCGCGGGTAACGGGGAGCTGTTTTTT.